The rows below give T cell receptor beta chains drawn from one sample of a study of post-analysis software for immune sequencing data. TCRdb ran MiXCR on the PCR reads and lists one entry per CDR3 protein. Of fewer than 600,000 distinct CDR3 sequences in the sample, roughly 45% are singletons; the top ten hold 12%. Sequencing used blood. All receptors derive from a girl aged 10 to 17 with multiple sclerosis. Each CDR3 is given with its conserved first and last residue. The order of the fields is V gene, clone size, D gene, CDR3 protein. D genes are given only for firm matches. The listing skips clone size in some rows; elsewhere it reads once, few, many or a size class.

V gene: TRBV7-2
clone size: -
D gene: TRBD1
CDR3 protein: CASSLDRAGEQYF

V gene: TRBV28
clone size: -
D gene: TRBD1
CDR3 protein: CASSWGTGTGYTF

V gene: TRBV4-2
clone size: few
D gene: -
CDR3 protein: CASSEEGVDEQFF

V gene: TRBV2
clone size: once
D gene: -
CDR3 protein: CASSGGVMNTEAFF

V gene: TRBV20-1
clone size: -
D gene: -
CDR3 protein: CSARDLQDNEQFF

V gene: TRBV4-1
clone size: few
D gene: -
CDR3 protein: CASSQAAVWLSDYGYTF

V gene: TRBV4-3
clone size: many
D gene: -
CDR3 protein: CASSQDLAGRGGYGYTF

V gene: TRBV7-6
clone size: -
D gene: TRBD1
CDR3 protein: CASSSGQGSNQPQHF

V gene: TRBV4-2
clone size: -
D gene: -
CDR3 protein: CASSQGGGYSNQPQHF

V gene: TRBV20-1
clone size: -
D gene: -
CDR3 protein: CSARGSSSYEQYF